This section outlines one TCR beta chain sequence together with its context. This clone was seen only once. This clone's antigen is unknown. The sample holds no much larger clone one base away, and base qualities are not on file. This sample was included in a study of blood T cell repertoires in COVID-19 (TCRdb year 2020). Regarding the research as a whole: Samples from collaborators originated in the United States, Italy and Spain and spanned both the acute and convalescent phases of COVID-19. Nearly every sample came with metadata listing a de-identified subject ID, COVID-19 status, age in years and sex. The samples were drawn from the first 160 participants of the ongoing ImmuneRACE study and from 1,254 subjects provided by 6 global collaborators. The repertoires were released in a freely available public database intended as a resource for research on the immune response to SARS-CoV-2. The dataset comprised deeply sampled blood TCRbeta repertoires from subjects exposed to, actively infected with, or recovered from COVID-19. HLA class I and class II types, where available, came from metadata supplied by the sample provider rather than from assay-based typing. The prospective study material was composed of cDNA or gDNA derived from T cells, B-cell-depleted T cells, or PBMCs.

TCRbeta CDR3 regions were amplified from genomic DNA using the immunoSEQ Assay, a bias-controlled multiplex PCR. The authors processed their data as follows. Nucleated cell counts per sample were estimated from amplification of reference gene primers within the assay. Sequence reads were collapsed and filtered to measure the absolute abundance of every unique TCRbeta CDR3 rearrangement. For each sample, productive Simpson clonality was calculated as the square root of Simpson's diversity index over productive rearrangements. TCRdb limited this immuneACCESS table to in-frame rearrangements with V and J called. A share of clones is missing; checked studies link under half to unresolved V genes, and the rest is unexplained. V and J calls and clone size are those listed in that table; D and trimming were worked out from the DNA. A total of approximately 220,000 clones appear in this sample, about nine tenths of them only once. Roughly 2.7% of the sample lies in the top ten.

Enrolling through a virtual design, the prospective study's participants ranged in age from roughly 18 to 100 years and lived across roughly 24 United States geographic areas. To assign participants to cohorts, the prospective study relied on clinical history that participants themselves reported in a screening survey and a study questionnaire. Recovered participants in ImmuneRACE Cohort 3 were defined as having two consecutive negative NP/OP PCR tests, clearance from a healthcare professional, or resolution of symptoms. In the prospective study, mobile phlebotomists collected whole blood, serum and a nasopharyngeal or oropharyngeal swab from each participant. Over a roughly 2-month period, participants in the prospective study had the option of providing additional blood draws and questionnaires. Before DNA extraction, blood samples from the prospective study were shipped at room temperature or frozen.

What the work shows at the level of the full study, not this receptor alone: How much clinical and demographic metadata was included differed by source and by participant, and the metadata was provided uncurated.

This TCR came from a woman aged 30 to 39 who had recovered from COVID-19. Specimen: PBMCs or T cells enriched from blood (not recorded which).

The DNA reads as follows: TGCGCCAGCTCCACCGGGACTAGCGGTGACAGTTACGAGCAGTACTTC. This translates into CASSTGTSGDSYEQYF. The chain was built from TRBV4-3 and TRBJ2-7; TRBD2 agrees with 11 junctional bases. CDR1 LGHNA and CDR2 YSLEER were looked up in the germline V gene. Trimmed from V: 8 bases; trimmed from J: 4 bases; junction bases lacking a gene match: 13. Measured from the cysteine to the phenylalanine, the CDR3 is 16 residues long. CDR3 DNA only is kept here, 48 bases in frame from base 1.